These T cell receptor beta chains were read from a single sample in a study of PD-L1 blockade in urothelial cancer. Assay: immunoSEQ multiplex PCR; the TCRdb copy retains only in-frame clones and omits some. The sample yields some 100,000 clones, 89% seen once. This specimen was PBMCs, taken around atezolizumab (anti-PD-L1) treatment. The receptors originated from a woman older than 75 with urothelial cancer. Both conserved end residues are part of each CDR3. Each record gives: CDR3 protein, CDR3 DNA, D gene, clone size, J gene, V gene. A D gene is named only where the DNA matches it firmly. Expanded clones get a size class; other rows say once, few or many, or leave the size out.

CDR3 protein: CASSGRDRVQGYTF; CDR3 DNA: TGTGCCAGTAGTGGACGGGACAGGGTTCAGGGCTACACCTTC; D gene: TRBD1; clone size: -; J gene: TRBJ1-2; V gene: TRBV19
CDR3 protein: CASSPRETAKEDYEQYF; CDR3 DNA: TGTGCCAGCAGCCCCCGGGAAACGGCCAAGGAGGACTACGAGCAGTACTTC; D gene: -; clone size: -; J gene: TRBJ2-7; V gene: TRBV7-7
CDR3 protein: CASSLQGAGQPQHF; CDR3 DNA: TGTGCCAGCAGCCTACAGGGGGCCGGTCAGCCCCAGCATTTT; D gene: TRBD1; clone size: -; J gene: TRBJ1-5; V gene: TRBV5-5
CDR3 protein: CASSQERLAISHITGELFF; CDR3 DNA: TGCGCCAGCAGCCAAGAGCGACTAGCCATTAGTCATATCACCGGGGAGCTGTTTTTT; D gene: TRBD2; clone size: -; J gene: TRBJ2-2; V gene: TRBV4-1
CDR3 protein: CASSENRGRVGELFF; CDR3 DNA: TGCGCCAGCAGTGAGAATAGGGGGCGCGTCGGGGAGCTGTTTTTT; D gene: TRBD1; clone size: -; J gene: TRBJ2-2; V gene: TRBV10-1
CDR3 protein: CASSPIQGEAEAFF; CDR3 DNA: TGTGCCAGCTCACCGATACAGGGGGAGGCTGAAGCTTTCTTT; D gene: TRBD1; clone size: -; J gene: TRBJ1-1; V gene: TRBV18
CDR3 protein: CASSPPGRGDNEQFF; CDR3 DNA: TGCGCCAGCAGCCCCCCTGGGAGGGGCGACAATGAGCAGTTCTTC; D gene: TRBD2; clone size: -; J gene: TRBJ2-1; V gene: TRBV5-1
CDR3 protein: CASRGSLGGQTYEQYF; CDR3 DNA: TGTGCCAGCAGGGGAAGTCTAGGGGGCCAGACCTACGAGCAGTACTTC; D gene: TRBD1; clone size: -; J gene: TRBJ2-7; V gene: TRBV28
CDR3 protein: CAWSVRQGARSGELFF; CDR3 DNA: TGTGCCTGGAGTGTACGACAGGGGGCGCGGTCCGGGGAGCTGTTTTTT; D gene: TRBD1; clone size: -; J gene: TRBJ2-2; V gene: TRBV30
CDR3 protein: CASTEGWYEQYF; CDR3 DNA: TGTGCCAGCACGGAGGGATGGTACGAGCAGTACTTC; D gene: -; clone size: -; J gene: TRBJ2-7; V gene: TRBV6-1
CDR3 protein: CASSFIVAGELFF; CDR3 DNA: TGTGCCAGCAGCTTTATAGTGGCCGGGGAGCTGTTTTTT; D gene: -; clone size: -; J gene: TRBJ2-2; V gene: TRBV5-6
CDR3 protein: CASRSQGFGGNTIYF; CDR3 DNA: TGTGCCTCGCGAAGTCAGGGGTTTGGGGGAAACACCATATATTTT; D gene: -; clone size: -; J gene: TRBJ1-3; V gene: TRBV19
CDR3 protein: CASSFGQLSGNTIYF; CDR3 DNA: TGTGCCAGTAGTTTCGGACAGCTCTCTGGAAACACCATATATTTT; D gene: -; clone size: -; J gene: TRBJ1-3; V gene: TRBV19
CDR3 protein: CASSEYGSGTLNTGELFF; CDR3 DNA: TGTGCCAGCAGTGAATATGGTAGCGGGACACTAAACACCGGGGAGCTGTTTTTT; D gene: TRBD2; clone size: -; J gene: TRBJ2-2; V gene: TRBV6-1
CDR3 protein: CASSLEPGAVYEQYF; CDR3 DNA: TGTGCCAGCAGCTTAGAGCCTGGGGCAGTATACGAGCAGTACTTC; D gene: -; clone size: -; J gene: TRBJ2-7; V gene: TRBV7-7
CDR3 protein: CASRGGGVNTEAFF; CDR3 DNA: TGTGCCAGCAGGGGAGGGGGGGTTAACACTGAAGCTTTCTTT; D gene: -; clone size: -; J gene: TRBJ1-1; V gene: TRBV27
CDR3 protein: CASSLAGRGIQPQHF; CDR3 DNA: TGTGCCAGCAGCTTGGCCGGCAGGGGGATTCAGCCCCAGCATTTT; D gene: TRBD1; clone size: -; J gene: TRBJ1-5; V gene: TRBV5-4
CDR3 protein: CASSPPASGNWGYTF; CDR3 DNA: TGTGCCAGCTCACCACCGGCGTCGGGGAATTGGGGCTACACCTTC; D gene: -; clone size: -; J gene: TRBJ1-2; V gene: TRBV18
CDR3 protein: CASSPAGLNQPQHF; CDR3 DNA: TGTGCCAGCAGCCCCGCGGGATTAAATCAGCCCCAGCATTTT; D gene: -; clone size: -; J gene: TRBJ1-5; V gene: TRBV11-2
CDR3 protein: CASTFTGVVNYGYTF; CDR3 DNA: TGTGCCAGCACCTTCACAGGGGTAGTGAACTATGGCTACACCTTC; D gene: TRBD1; clone size: -; J gene: TRBJ1-2; V gene: TRBV7-9
CDR3 protein: CAISESGHGNTEAFF; CDR3 DNA: TGTGCCATCAGTGAGTCGGGCCATGGGAACACTGAAGCTTTCTTT; D gene: -; clone size: -; J gene: TRBJ1-1; V gene: TRBV10-3
CDR3 protein: CASSLVPSGLKNNEQFF; CDR3 DNA: TGTGCCAGCAGCTTAGTTCCCAGTGGACTTAAAAACAATGAGCAGTTCTTC; D gene: -; clone size: -; J gene: TRBJ2-1; V gene: TRBV7-3
CDR3 protein: CASSLSLSGELFF; CDR3 DNA: TGTGCCAGCAGTTTATCACTGTCCGGGGAGCTGTTTTTT; D gene: -; clone size: -; J gene: TRBJ2-2; V gene: TRBV28
CDR3 protein: CASSPPRPGGEQPQHF; CDR3 DNA: TGTGCCAGCAGTCCCCCGCGGCCAGGGGGCGAACAGCCCCAGCATTTT; D gene: TRBD1; clone size: -; J gene: TRBJ1-5; V gene: TRBV28
CDR3 protein: CASSPLRQNTEAFF; CDR3 DNA: TGTGCCAGCAGCCCGCTGCGCCAGAACACTGAAGCTTTCTTT; D gene: -; clone size: once; J gene: TRBJ1-1; V gene: TRBV28
CDR3 protein: CASRRPGTGELFF; CDR3 DNA: TGCGCCAGCCGACGCCCAGGCACCGGGGAGCTGTTTTTT; D gene: -; clone size: -; J gene: TRBJ2-2; V gene: TRBV5-1
CDR3 protein: CASSLGTGLAGELFF; CDR3 DNA: TGCGCCAGCAGCTTGGGGACAGGGTTGGCCGGGGAGCTGTTTTTT; D gene: TRBD1; clone size: -; J gene: TRBJ2-2; V gene: TRBV5-1
CDR3 protein: CASSERGHSGRQPQHF; CDR3 DNA: TGCGCCAGCAGTGAGCGGGGACACTCAGGGAGACAGCCCCAGCATTTT; D gene: -; clone size: -; J gene: TRBJ1-5; V gene: TRBV10-2
CDR3 protein: CASSRGEQETQYF; CDR3 DNA: TGCGCCAGCTCCCGGGGGGAGCAAGAGACCCAGTACTTC; D gene: TRBD2; clone size: -; J gene: TRBJ2-5; V gene: TRBV5-1
CDR3 protein: CASSQTRAPGYGYTF; CDR3 DNA: TGTGCCAGCAGTCAAACGCGGGCGCCGGGCTATGGCTACACCTTC; D gene: -; clone size: -; J gene: TRBJ1-2; V gene: TRBV2
CDR3 protein: CATSRRQQLLAYNEQFF; CDR3 DNA: TGTGCCACCAGCAGACGGCAACAACTACTCGCCTACAATGAGCAGTTCTTC; D gene: -; clone size: once; J gene: TRBJ2-1; V gene: TRBV15
CDR3 protein: CASSAHPRGSEGEQFF; CDR3 DNA: TGTGCCAGCAGCGCCCACCCCCGAGGCAGCGAAGGCGAGCAGTTCTTC; D gene: -; clone size: -; J gene: TRBJ2-1; V gene: TRBV9
CDR3 protein: CASSETLAGGYNEQFF; CDR3 DNA: TGTGCCAGCAGTGAAACGCTAGCGGGAGGATACAATGAGCAGTTCTTC; D gene: TRBD2; clone size: -; J gene: TRBJ2-1; V gene: TRBV6-1
CDR3 protein: CASSVELAEYNEQFF; CDR3 DNA: TGTGCCAGCAGCGTAGAGCTAGCGGAATACAATGAGCAGTTCTTC; D gene: TRBD2; clone size: once; J gene: TRBJ2-1; V gene: TRBV9
CDR3 protein: CASRLASGRASNEQYF; CDR3 DNA: TGTGCCAGCAGATTGGCTAGCGGGAGGGCCTCAAACGAGCAGTACTTC; D gene: TRBD2; clone size: -; J gene: TRBJ2-7; V gene: TRBV2
CDR3 protein: CASFGSYEQYF; CDR3 DNA: TGTGCCAGTTTCGGGAGCTACGAGCAGTACTTC; D gene: -; clone size: -; J gene: TRBJ2-7; V gene: TRBV19
CDR3 protein: CAISGRGQGTEAFF; CDR3 DNA: TGTGCCATCAGCGGCAGAGGGCAAGGGACTGAAGCTTTCTTT; D gene: -; clone size: -; J gene: TRBJ1-1; V gene: TRBV10-3
CDR3 protein: CASSFEAGGFNEQFF; CDR3 DNA: TGTGCCAGCAGCTTCGAAGCGGGAGGGTTTAATGAGCAGTTCTTC; D gene: TRBD2; clone size: -; J gene: TRBJ2-1; V gene: TRBV5-6
CDR3 protein: CASSGGAGGPLPNEQFF; CDR3 DNA: TGTGCCAGCAGTGGGGGTGCGGGAGGGCCTCTTCCCAATGAGCAGTTCTTC; D gene: TRBD2; clone size: -; J gene: TRBJ2-1; V gene: TRBV27
CDR3 protein: CTCTGTGGLSSYNEQFF; CDR3 DNA: TGCACCTGCACCGGGACAGGGGGCCTCAGCTCCTACAATGAGCAGTTCTTC; D gene: TRBD1; clone size: -; J gene: TRBJ2-1; V gene: TRBV29-1
CDR3 protein: CASSPTGGAETQYF; CDR3 DNA: TGTGCCAGCAGCCCTACAGGGGGGGCAGAGACCCAGTACTTC; D gene: -; clone size: once; J gene: TRBJ2-5; V gene: TRBV7-3
CDR3 protein: CASSSRTGRNTIYF; CDR3 DNA: TGTGCCAGCAGTTCACGGACAGGGCGCAACACCATATATTTT; D gene: TRBD1; clone size: -; J gene: TRBJ1-3; V gene: TRBV6-5
CDR3 protein: CASSVGVGTENTEAFF; CDR3 DNA: TGTGCCAGCAGCGTAGGAGTTGGGACAGAGAACACTGAAGCTTTCTTT; D gene: TRBD1; clone size: -; J gene: TRBJ1-1; V gene: TRBV9
CDR3 protein: CASTPRDRVGWTGELFF; CDR3 DNA: TGTGCCAGTACCCCAAGGGACAGGGTGGGTTGGACCGGGGAGCTGTTTTTT; D gene: TRBD1; clone size: -; J gene: TRBJ2-2; V gene: TRBV19
CDR3 protein: CASSADDRANQPQHF; CDR3 DNA: TGTGCCAGCAGCGCAGACGACAGGGCGAATCAGCCCCAGCATTTT; D gene: TRBD1; clone size: -; J gene: TRBJ1-5; V gene: TRBV9